This paragraph reports one T cell receptor (beta chain). This sample is part of a study of CD8 T cells in Susac syndrome. Sequencing of TCR beta covered CD8+ and CD4+ T cells obtained from blood. Negative isolation yielded CD4+ and CD8+ T cells, and FACS enriched TEMRA cells. The CDR3 spans 16 residues. V lost 5 bases to trimming and J lost 4 bases, with 21 bases between them. The authors reverse transcribed roughly 0.5 to 1 ug RNA with random hexamers. TCRdb reprocessed the immunoSEQ multiplex PCR reads with MiXCR, giving one entry per CDR3 protein. Of approximately 130,000 distinct CDR3 sequences detected, 91% appear once; the ten largest clones hold around 0.24%.

The clonotype comes from a human donor with multiple sclerosis. The sequencing input was CD8+ T cells from PBMCs. V and J are TRBV12-3 or TRBV12-4 and TRBJ2-7; D possibly corresponds to TRBD2 (5 bases). CDR3 nucleotides: TGTGCCAGCAGTCCACTCGAGGGCCACTACCTTTACGAGCAGTACTTC. This translates into CASSPLEGHYLYEQYF.